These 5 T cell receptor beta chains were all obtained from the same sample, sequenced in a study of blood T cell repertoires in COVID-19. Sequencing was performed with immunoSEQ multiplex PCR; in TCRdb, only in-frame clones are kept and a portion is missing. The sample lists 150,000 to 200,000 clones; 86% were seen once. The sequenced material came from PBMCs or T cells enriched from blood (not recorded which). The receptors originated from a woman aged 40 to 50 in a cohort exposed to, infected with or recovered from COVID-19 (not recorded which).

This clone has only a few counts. The CDR3 reads CASSLDTGMNTEAFF. The CDR3 DNA is TGCGCCAGCAGCTTGGATACAGGGATGAACACTGAAGCTTTCTTT. The rearrangement links TRBV5-1 to TRBJ1-1; tentatively, D is TRBD1 (6 bases). Germline assignment: CDR1 SGHRS and CDR2 YFSETQ. This CDR3 region has 15 residues. The V and J ends lost 0 bases and 0 bases respectively, with 9 bases between them.

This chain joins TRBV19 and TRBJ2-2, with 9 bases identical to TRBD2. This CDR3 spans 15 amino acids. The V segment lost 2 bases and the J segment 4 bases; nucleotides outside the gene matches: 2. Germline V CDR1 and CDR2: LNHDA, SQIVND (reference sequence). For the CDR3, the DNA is TGTGCCAGTAGTATAAAAGCGGGAGGCACCGGGGAGCTGTTTTTT. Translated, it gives CASSIKAGGTGELFF. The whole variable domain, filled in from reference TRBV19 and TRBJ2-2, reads DGGITQSPKYLFRKEGQNVTLSCEQNLNHDAMYWYRQDPGQGLRLIYYSQIVNDFQKGDIAEGYSVSREKKESFPLTVTSAQKNPTAFYLCASSIKAGGTGELFFGEGSRLTVL.

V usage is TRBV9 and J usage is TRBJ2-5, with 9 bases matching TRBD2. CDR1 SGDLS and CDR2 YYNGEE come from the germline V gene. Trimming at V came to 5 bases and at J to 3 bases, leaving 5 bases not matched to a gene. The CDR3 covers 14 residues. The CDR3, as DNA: TGTGCCAGCAGTAGCGGGGGCGATGAAGAGACCCAGTACTTC. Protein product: CASSSGGDEETQYF. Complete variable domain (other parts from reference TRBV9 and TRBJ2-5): DSGVTQTPKHLITATGQRVTLRCSPRSGDLSVYWYQQSLDQGLQFLIQYYNGEERAKGNILERFSAQQFPDLHSELNLSSLELGDSALYFCASSSGGDEETQYFGPGTRLLVL.

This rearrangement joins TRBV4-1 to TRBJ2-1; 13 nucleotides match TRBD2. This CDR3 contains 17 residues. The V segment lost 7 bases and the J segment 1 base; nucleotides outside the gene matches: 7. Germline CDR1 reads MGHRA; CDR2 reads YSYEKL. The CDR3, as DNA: TGCGCCAGCACTGGACTAGCGGGAGTGAAATCCTACAATGAGCAGTTCTTC. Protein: CASTGLAGVKSYNEQFF.

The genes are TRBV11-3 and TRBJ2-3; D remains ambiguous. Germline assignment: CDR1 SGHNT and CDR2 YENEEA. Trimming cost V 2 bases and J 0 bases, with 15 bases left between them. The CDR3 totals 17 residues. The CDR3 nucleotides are TGTGCCAGCAGCTTAATGGTCCATTCAGGCAGCACAGATACGCAGTATTTT. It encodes CASSLMVHSGSTDTQYF.